This TCR beta chain was identified during a study of T cells after yellow fever vaccination. Overall study: Preparation of the low-cell-number fractions used SMART-Seq v4 Ultra Low Input.

The CDR3 has 14 residues. The ends were cut back, 3 bases at V and 5 bases at J, with 14 bases in the middle. General observations from the study: The study found a weaker secondary response that peaked faster, day 5 versus 15. Contaminants from the bulk population, in the form of abundant clonotypes, could be found in FACS-sorted repertoires.

TCRdb called the 5' RACE reads again in MiXCR, with one record for every CDR3 protein. Among 200,000 to 250,000 distinct CDR3 sequences listed, about 7% were seen once. This clonotype occurred a few times. The antigen remains unidentified. This chain uses TRBV12-3 or TRBV12-4 with TRBJ2-7, with a tentative D call TRBD2 (6 bases). Sequences were derived from CD4+ T cells sorted from PBMCs, sampled 15 days after the yellow fever booster vaccination. This TCR came from a man aged 25 to 40 who received the YFV17D yellow fever vaccine. Here the CDR3 reads CASSLGGLQNEQYF. The CDR3 DNA sequence: TGTGCCAGCAGTTTGGGGGGTCTTCAAAACGAGCAGTACTTC.